This T cell receptor (beta chain) derives from a study of T cells in Graves' hyperthyroidism and ophthalmopathy. Study details: Sampling of peripheral blood happened at initial diagnosis, prior to any treatment.

This clonotype has ten or more counts. Its matching antigen is unknown. TCR beta CDR3 region amplification was performed from RNA transcripts. The HTBI primer set was used in a first-round RT-PCR of the TCR CDR3. One entry per CDR3 protein, called by TCRdb with MiXCR from the multiplex PCR reads. The sample has about 290,000 distinct CDR3 sequences; roughly 13% are singletons. Study-wide findings and caveats: Ophthalmopathy and stable hyperthyroidism were separated by a 13 V-J model.

With V trimmed by 4 bases and J by 2 bases, 8 bases remained unmatched. Germline CDR1 and CDR2: MDHEN and SYDVKM. The CDR3 contains 17 residues. In making diagnoses, clinical symptoms, serum thyroxine and TRAb, thyroid ultrasound and orbital computed tomography were all used. Blood dates from first hyperthyroidism diagnosis, before any ophthalmopathy symptoms. Specimen: blood. The sequence came from a woman between 25 and 40 years old with Graves' hyperthyroidism that later progressed to Graves' ophthalmopathy. J is TRBJ2-5 and V is TRBV28; 12 positions match TRBD2. The CDR3 spells CASSSQLAGGPQETQYF. The CDR3 DNA reads TGTGCCAGCAGTTCGCAACTAGCGGGAGGACCTCAAGAGACCCAGTACTTC. Together with reference TRBV28 and TRBJ2-5, the CDR3 gives the full variable domain: DVKVTQSSRYLVKRTGEKVFLECVQDMDHENMFWYRQDPGLGLRLIYFSYDVKMKEKGDIPEGYSVSREKKERFSLILESASTNQTSMYLCASSSQLAGGPQETQYFGPGTRLLVL.